This T cell receptor (beta chain) is from a study of T cell responses to AZD1222 COVID-19 vaccine. The sample holds a few counts of this clone. The antigen is undetermined. The CDR3 spans 18 residues. Trimming at V came to 1 base and at J to 4 bases, leaving 13 bases not matched to a gene. Germline assignment: CDR1 SGHVS and CDR2 FQNEAQ. General study findings and limits: Once two AZD1222 doses were given, Spike-specific TCR breadth and depth went up. At baseline, seropositivity was found in only six or seven AZD1222 recipients.

Sequencing used immunoSEQ multiplex PCR; TCRdb keeps in-frame clones, though not all of them. The sample comprises roughly 91,000 clones, more than 70% of which are singletons, and 2% to 2.5% rests with the top ten. The origin of this receptor is an adult in good health. This sequence joins TRBV7-8 and TRBJ2-5; TRBD2 matches at 9 bases. The sequences come from peripheral blood, collected on day 0 of AZD1222 vaccination. CDR3 sequence: CASSLVASGNHVGETQYF. CDR3 coding DNA: TGTGCCAGCAGCTTAGTGGCTAGCGGGAACCACGTGGGAGAGACCCAGTACTTC.